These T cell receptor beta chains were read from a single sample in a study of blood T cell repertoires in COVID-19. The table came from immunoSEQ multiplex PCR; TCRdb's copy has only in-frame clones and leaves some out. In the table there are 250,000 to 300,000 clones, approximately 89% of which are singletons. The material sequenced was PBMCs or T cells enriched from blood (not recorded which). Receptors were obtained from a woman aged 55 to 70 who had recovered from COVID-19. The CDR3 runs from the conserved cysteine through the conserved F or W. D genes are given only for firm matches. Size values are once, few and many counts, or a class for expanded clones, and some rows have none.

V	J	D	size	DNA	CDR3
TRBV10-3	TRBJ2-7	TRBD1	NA	TGTGCCATCAGTGCGCCGGGACAGGCGTCCTACGAGCAGTACTTC	CAISAPGQASYEQYF
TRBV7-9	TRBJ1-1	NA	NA	TGTGCCAGCAGCTTAAAGAGAATGAACACTGAAGCTTTCTTT	CASSLKRMNTEAFF
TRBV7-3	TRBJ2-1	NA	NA	TGTGCCAGCAGCTCGACTGGACAGTACAATGAGCAGTTCTTC	CASSSTGQYNEQFF
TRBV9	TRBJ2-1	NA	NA	TGTGCCAGCAGCGTAGTCTCGTATGGGACGGGAGACTACAATGAGCAGTTCTTC	CASSVVSYGTGDYNEQFF
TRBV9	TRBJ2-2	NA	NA	TGTGCCAGCAGCGTAGAGGGACTGCCGAGGGGGGAGCTGTTTTTT	CASSVEGLPRGELFF
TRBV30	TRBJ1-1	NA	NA	TGTGCCTGGAGTCCGCAGATGAACACTGAAGCTTTCTTT	CAWSPQMNTEAFF
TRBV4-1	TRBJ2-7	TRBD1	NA	TGCGCCAGCAGCCGAGTTCACAGGGGTCAAAACGAGCAGTACTTC	CASSRVHRGQNEQYF
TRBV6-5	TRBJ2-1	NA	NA	TGTGCCAGCATAACAGGGAATGAGCAGTTCTTC	CASITGNEQFF
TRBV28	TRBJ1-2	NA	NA	TGTGCCAGCAGTTTTGGTCCCACGAGTTATGGCTACACCTTC	CASSFGPTSYGYTF
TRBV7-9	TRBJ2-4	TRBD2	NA	TGTGCCAGCAGATCTAGCGGGAGTCCGAAAAACATTCAGTACTTC	CASRSSGSPKNIQYF
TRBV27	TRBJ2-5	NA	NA	TGTGCCAGCAGTTTATACCAGGGAGGAGAGACCCAGTACTTC	CASSLYQGGETQYF
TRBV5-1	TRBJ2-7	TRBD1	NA	TGCGCCAGCAGGTTCGGGACAGGGGAGACCTACGAGCAGTACTTC	CASRFGTGETYEQYF
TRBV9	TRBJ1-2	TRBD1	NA	TGTGCCAGCAGCGCCTGGACAGGGGGCAGCTATGGCTACACCTTC	CASSAWTGGSYGYTF
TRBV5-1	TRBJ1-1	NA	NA	TGCGCCAGCAGAGCCTTGGAGGGCGCGGCTGAAGCTTTCTTT	CASRALEGAAEAFF
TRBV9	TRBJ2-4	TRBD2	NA	TGTGCCAGCAGTGCCACCGGGACTAGCTTAGACATTCAGTACTTC	CASSATGTSLDIQYF
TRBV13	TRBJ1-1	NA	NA	TGTGCCAGCAGCTCTGGGGGGTACACTGAAGCTTTCTTT	CASSSGGYTEAFF
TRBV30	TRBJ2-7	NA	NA	TGTGCCTGGAGTGTAGGAGGGGGCGCTGACGAGCAGTACTTC	CAWSVGGGADEQYF
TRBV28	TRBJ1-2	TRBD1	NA	TGTGCCAGCGCAGACCGGGACAGGGTTGGCTACACCTTC	CASADRDRVGYTF
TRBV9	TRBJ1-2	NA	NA	TGTGCCAGCAGCGCTTATATACTAGCTAACTATGGCTACACCTTC	CASSAYILANYGYTF
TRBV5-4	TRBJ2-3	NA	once	TGTGCCAGCACCACAGCCAGTTACACAGATACGCAGTATTTT	CASTTASYTDTQYF
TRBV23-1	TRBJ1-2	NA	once	TGCGCCAGCAGACAACACTTCTACACCTTC	CASRQHFYTF
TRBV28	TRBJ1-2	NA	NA	TGTGCCAGCAGTTTACCGGGGAGGACTTATGGCTACACCTTC	CASSLPGRTYGYTF